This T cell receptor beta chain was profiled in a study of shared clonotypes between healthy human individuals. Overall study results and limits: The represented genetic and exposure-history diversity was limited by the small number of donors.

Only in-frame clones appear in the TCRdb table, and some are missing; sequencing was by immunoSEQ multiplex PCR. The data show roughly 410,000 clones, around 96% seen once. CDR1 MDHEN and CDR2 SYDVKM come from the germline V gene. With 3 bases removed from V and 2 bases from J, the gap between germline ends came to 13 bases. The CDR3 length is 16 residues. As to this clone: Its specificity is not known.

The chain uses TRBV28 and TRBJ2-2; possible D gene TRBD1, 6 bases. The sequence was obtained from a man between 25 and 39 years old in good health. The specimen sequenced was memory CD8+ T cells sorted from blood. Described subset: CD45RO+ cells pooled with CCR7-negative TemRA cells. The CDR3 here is CASSFRRTVNTGELFF. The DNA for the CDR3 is TGTGCCAGCAGTTTCCGCCGGACAGTCAACACCGGGGAGCTGTTTTTT.